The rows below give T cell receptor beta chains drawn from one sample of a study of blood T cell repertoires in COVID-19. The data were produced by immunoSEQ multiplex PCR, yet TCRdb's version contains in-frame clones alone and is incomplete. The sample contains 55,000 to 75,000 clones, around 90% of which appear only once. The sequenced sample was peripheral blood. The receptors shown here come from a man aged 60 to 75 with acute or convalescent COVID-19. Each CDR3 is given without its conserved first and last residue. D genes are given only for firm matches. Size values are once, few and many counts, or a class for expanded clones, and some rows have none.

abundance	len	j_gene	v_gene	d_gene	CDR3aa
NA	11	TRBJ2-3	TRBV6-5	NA	ASRERGTDTQY
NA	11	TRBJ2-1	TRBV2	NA	ASSTRTGSEQF
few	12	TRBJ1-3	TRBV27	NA	ASSLGGFGNTIY
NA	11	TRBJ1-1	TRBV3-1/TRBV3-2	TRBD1	ASSQDRRTGAF
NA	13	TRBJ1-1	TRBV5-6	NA	ASSLWAGVNTEAF
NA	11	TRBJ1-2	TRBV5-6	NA	ASSGYRVTGYT
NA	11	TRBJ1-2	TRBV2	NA	ASRETVEGGYT
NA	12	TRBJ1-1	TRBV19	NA	ASSILRDGTEAF
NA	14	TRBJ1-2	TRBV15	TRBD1	ATSRGERQGRRGYT
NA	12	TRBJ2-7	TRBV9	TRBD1	ASSVGGGGYEQY
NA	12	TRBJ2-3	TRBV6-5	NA	ASIKEGGVYTQY
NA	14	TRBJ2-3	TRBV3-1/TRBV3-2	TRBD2	ASSQGLAVPTDTQY
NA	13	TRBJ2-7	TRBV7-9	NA	ASSFLYREGNEQY
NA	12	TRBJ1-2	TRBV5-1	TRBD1	ASSPGGRDYGYT
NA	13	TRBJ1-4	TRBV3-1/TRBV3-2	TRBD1	ASSQRQGTNEKLF
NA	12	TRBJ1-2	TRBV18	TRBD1	ASSPTGGADGYT
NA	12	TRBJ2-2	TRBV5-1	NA	ASSLDTGVGELF
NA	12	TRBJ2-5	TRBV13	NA	ASSLAGYQETQY
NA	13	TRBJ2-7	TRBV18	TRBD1	ASSPLTGVAYEQY
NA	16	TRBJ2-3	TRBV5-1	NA	ASSSQMKFRVHPDTQY
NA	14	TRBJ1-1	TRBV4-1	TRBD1	ASSQPGQGAKTEAF
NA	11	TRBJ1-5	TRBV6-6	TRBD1	ASSLQGDQPQH
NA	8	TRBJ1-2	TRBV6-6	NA	ASRAGGYT
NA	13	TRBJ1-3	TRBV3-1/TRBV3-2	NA	ASSFPGRGGNTIY
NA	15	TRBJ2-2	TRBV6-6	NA	ASSPILGSRSGGELF
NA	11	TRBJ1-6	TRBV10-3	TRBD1	AIRDRTFGPLH
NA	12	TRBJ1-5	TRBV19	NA	ASSASGLNQPQH
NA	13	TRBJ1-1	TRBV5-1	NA	ASSSLGGTNTEAF
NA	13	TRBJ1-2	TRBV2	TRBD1	ASSENMGTAYGYT
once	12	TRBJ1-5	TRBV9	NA	ASSEGLRDQPQH